The present entry profiles one T cell receptor beta chain with its context. Its antigen is unidentified. This record belongs to a study of T cell responses to AZD1222 COVID-19 vaccine. Investigators merged groups given second doses at roughly 4 or roughly 12 weeks. Germline CDR1 and CDR2: MDHEN and SYDVKM. V gave up 7 bases and J gave up 0 bases, with 13 bases separating them. The CDR3 consists of 16 residues. Clones were read by immunoSEQ multiplex PCR, and TCRdb kept only the in-frame ones, dropping some. The data show over 150,000 clones, with roughly 94% seen just once and 1.6% held by the top ten. Study observations and caveats: Close to half of spike-specific TCRs reportedly recognize unmutated variant regions. Repertoire samples came only from after the peak T cell response.

The genes are TRBV28 and TRBJ1-6; tentative D call: TRBD1 (6 bases). The origin of this receptor is an adult who received the AZD1222 COVID-19 vaccine. The material sequenced was peripheral blood, taken 28 days after the second AZD1222 dose. The CDR3 loop is CASKITGSSYNSPLHF. DNA for the CDR3: TGTGCCAGCAAAATTACAGGGAGCTCCTATAATTCACCCCTCCACTTT.